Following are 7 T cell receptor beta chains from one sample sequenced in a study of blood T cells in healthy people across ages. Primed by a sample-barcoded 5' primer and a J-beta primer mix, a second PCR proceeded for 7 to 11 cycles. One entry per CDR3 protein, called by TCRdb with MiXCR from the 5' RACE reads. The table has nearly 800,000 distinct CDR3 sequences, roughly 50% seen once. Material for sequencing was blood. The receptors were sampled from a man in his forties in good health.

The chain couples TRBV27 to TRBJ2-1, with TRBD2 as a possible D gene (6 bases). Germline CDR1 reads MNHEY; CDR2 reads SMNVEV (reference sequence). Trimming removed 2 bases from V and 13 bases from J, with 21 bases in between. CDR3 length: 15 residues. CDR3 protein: CASSLGVTRDSAQFF. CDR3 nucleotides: TGTGCCAGCAGTTTAGGGGTCACACGGGACTCTGCCCAGTTCTTC.

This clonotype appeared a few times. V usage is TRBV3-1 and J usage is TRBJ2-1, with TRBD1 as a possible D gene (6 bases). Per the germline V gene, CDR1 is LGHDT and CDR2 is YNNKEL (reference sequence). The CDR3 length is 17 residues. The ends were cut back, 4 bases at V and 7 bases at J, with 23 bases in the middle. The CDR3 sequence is CASSPHGGRGVVNEQFF. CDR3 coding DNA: TGTGCCAGCAGCCCCCATGGGGGCAGGGGTGTAGTAAATGAGCAGTTCTTC.

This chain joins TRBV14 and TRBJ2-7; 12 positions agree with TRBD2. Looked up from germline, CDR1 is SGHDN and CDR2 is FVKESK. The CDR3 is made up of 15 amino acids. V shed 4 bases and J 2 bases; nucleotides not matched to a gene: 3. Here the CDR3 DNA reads TGTGCCAGCAGCCCAGCTAGCGGGAGGGCCTACGAGCAGTACTTC. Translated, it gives CASSPASGRAYEQYF.

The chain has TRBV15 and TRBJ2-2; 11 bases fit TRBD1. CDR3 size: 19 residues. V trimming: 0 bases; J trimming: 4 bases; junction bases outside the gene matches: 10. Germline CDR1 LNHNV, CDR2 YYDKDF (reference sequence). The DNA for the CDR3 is TGTGCCACCAGCAGAGATCGGACAGGGGGCCTAGGGGGCACCGGGGAGCTGTTTTTT. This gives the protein CATSRDRTGGLGGTGELFF.

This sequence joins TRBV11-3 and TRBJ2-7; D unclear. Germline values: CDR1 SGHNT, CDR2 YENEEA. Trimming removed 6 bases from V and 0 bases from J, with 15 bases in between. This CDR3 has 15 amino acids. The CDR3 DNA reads TGTGCCAGCAGTCCTACCCCGGCGAGCTCCTACGAGCAGTACTTC. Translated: CASSPTPASSYEQYF.

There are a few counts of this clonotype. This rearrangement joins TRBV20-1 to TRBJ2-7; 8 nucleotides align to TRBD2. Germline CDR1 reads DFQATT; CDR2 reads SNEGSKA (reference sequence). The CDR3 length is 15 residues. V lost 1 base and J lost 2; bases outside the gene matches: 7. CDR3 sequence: CSARGQTGGPYEQYF. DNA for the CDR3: TGCAGTGCTAGAGGTCAGACGGGAGGGCCCTACGAGCAGTACTTC.

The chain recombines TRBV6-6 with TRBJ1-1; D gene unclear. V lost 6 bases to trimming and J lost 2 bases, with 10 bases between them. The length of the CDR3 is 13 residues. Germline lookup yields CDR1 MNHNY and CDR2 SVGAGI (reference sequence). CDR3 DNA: TGTGCCAGCAGACGGGAGACCAACACTGAAGCTTTCTTT. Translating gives CASRRETNTEAFF.